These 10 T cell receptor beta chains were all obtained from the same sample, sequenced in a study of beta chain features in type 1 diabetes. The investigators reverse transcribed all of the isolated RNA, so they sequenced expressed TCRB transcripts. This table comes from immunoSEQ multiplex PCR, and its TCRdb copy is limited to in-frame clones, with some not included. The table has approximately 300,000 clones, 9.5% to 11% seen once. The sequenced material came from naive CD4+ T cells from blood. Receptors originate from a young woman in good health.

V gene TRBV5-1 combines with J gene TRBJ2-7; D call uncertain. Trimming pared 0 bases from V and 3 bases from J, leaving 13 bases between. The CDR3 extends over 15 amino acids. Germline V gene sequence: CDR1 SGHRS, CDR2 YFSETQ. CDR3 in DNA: TGCGCCAGCAGCTTGGGGCAGGCTGTAAGCTACGAGCAGTACTTC. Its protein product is CASSLGQAVSYEQYF.

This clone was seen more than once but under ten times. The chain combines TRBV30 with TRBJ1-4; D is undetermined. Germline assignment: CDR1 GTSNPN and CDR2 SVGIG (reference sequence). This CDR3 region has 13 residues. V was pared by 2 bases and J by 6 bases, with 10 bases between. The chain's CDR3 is CAWSIRPYEKLFF. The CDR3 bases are TGTGCCTGGAGTATCCGTCCCTATGAAAAACTGTTTTTT.

CDR3 in DNA: TGTGCCAGCACTCTGGGAGGGGGACTTTACACTGAAGCTTTCTTT. It specifies CASTLGGGLYTEAFF. The genes are TRBV5-6 and TRBJ1-1; TRBD1 is a possible D gene (6 bases). Germline assignment: CDR1 SGHDT and CDR2 YYEEEE. This CDR3 is 15 amino acids long. V gave up 6 bases and J gave up 3 bases, with 18 bases separating them.

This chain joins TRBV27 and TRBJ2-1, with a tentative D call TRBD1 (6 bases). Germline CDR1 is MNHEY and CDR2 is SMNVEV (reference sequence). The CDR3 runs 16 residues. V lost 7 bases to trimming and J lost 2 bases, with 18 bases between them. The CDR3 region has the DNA TGTGCCAGCAAATCCCCAGGGGATACCCCCTACAATGAGCAGTTCTTC. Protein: CASKSPGDTPYNEQFF.

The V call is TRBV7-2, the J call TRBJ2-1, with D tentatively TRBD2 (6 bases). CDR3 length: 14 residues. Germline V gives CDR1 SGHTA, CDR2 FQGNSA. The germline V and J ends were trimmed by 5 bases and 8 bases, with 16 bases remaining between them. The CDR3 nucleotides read TGTGCCAGCAGCCCCAGGAGATCTAGCGATGAGCAGTTCTTC. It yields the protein CASSPRRSSDEQFF.

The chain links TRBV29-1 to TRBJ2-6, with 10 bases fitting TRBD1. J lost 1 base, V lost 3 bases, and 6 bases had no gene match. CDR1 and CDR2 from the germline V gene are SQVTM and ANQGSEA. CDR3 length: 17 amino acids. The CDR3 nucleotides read TGCAGCGTTGAGGGGGACAGGGGCTTTTCTGGGGCCAACGTCCTGACTTTC. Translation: CSVEGDRGFSGANVLTF.

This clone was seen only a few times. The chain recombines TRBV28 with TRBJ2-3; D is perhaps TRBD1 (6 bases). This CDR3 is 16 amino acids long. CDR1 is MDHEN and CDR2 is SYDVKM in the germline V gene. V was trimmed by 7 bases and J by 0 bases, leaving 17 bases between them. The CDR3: CASINLPRGSTDTQYF. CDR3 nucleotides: TGTGCCAGCATCAACCTACCCAGGGGTAGCACAGATACGCAGTATTTT.

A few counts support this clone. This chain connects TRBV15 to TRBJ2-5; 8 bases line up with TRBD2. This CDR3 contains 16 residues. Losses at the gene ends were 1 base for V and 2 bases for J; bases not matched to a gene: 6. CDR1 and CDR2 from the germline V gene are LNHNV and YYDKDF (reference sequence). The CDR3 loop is CATSRVVAGRQETQYF. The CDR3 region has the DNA TGTGCCACCAGCAGAGTAGTAGCGGGACGACAAGAGACCCAGTACTTC. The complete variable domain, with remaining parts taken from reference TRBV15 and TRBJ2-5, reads DAMVIQNPRYQVTQFGKPVTLSCSQTLNHNVMYWYQQKSSQAPKLLFHYYDKDFNNEADTPDNFQSRRPNTSFCFLDIRSPGLGDTAMYLCATSRVVAGRQETQYFGPGTRLLVL.

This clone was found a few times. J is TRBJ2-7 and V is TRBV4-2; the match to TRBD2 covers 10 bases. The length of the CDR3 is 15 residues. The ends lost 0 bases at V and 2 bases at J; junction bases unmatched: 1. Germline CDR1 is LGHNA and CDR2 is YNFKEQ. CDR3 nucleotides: TGTGCCAGCAGCCAAGAGACTAGCGGGCCCTACGAGCAGTACTTC. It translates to CASSQETSGPYEQYF.

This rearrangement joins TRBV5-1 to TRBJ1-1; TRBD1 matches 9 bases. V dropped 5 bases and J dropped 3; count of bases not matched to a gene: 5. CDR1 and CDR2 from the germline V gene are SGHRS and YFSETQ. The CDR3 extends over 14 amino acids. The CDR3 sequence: CASSRQGGDTEAFF. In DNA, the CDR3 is TGCGCCAGCAGTCGACAGGGGGGGGACACTGAAGCTTTCTTT. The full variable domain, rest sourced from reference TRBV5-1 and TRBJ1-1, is KAGVTQTPRYLIKTRGQQVTLSCSPISGHRSVSWYQQTPGQGLQFLFEYFSETQRNKGNFPGRFSGRQFSNSRSEMNVSTLELGDSALYLCASSRQGGDTEAFFGQGTRLTVV.